One and the same sample provided the 27 T cell receptor beta chains below, sequenced in a study of cytomegalovirus exposure and HLA in healthy donors. Only in-frame clones appear in the TCRdb table, and some are missing; sequencing was by immunoSEQ multiplex PCR. Of 150,000 to 200,000 clones in the sample, roughly 82% were seen once. Material for sequencing was PBMCs. The source of these receptors is a young woman in good health and CMV-seronegative.

This chain uses TRBV11-2 with TRBJ2-2; maybe TRBD1 (6 bases). In germline, CDR1 is SGHAT, CDR2 FQNNGV. This CDR3 spans 16 amino acids. V lost 3 bases, J lost 0 bases, and 11 bases lay in between. The CDR3 here is CASSFPTGANTGELFF. The CDR3 nucleotides read TGTGCCAGCAGCTTCCCGACAGGAGCGAACACCGGGGAGCTGTTTTTT.

This clone was picked up a small number of times. The rearrangement links TRBV4-1 to TRBJ2-5; 7 bases are a match to TRBD2. Germline values: CDR1 MGHRA, CDR2 YSYEKL. This CDR3 spans 18 amino acids. Trimming cost V 0 bases and J 5 bases; bases outside gene matches: 15. The CDR3 bases are TGCGCCAGCAGCCAAGATAGAAGGGAGGGACGTTTTGGGGAGACCCAGTACTTC. Translated: CASSQDRREGRFGETQYF.

In its sample, this clone was seen once. This chain joins TRBV30 and TRBJ1-2, with D maybe TRBD1 (6 bases). With 2 bases removed from V and 5 bases from J, the gap between germline ends came to 15 bases. Germline CDR1 reads GTSNPN; CDR2 reads SVGIG (reference sequence). There are 14 residues in the CDR3. The CDR3 DNA reads as TGTGCCTGGAGTCGGACAGATGGTGGGTATGGCTACACCTTC. Its protein is CAWSRTDGGYGYTF. Combining the CDR3 with reference TRBV30 and TRBJ1-2 gives the whole variable domain SQTIHQWPATLVQPVGSPLSLECTVEGTSNPNLYWYRQAAGRGLQLLFYSVGIGQISSEVPQNLSASRPQDRQFILSSKKLLLSDSGFYLCAWSRTDGGYGYTFGSGTRLTVV.

This clone was found once. The chain combines TRBV19 with TRBJ2-2, with 10 bases lining up with TRBD2. The CDR3 is made up of 17 amino acids. Germline-derived CDR1 and CDR2 are LNHDA and SQIVND (reference sequence). Trimming removed 3 bases from V and 5 bases from J; junction bases left unmatched: 9. The CDR3 DNA sequence: TGTGCCAGTAGTATTGATCGCCTAGCGGGAGTTACCGGGGAGCTGTTTTTT. It yields the protein CASSIDRLAGVTGELFF.

The chain has TRBV19 and TRBJ2-1, with 12 bases that match TRBD2. The CDR3 contains 16 residues. In germline, CDR1 is LNHDA, CDR2 SQIVND (reference sequence). V shed 5 bases and J 8 bases; nucleotides not matched to a gene: 10. CDR3 bases: TGTGCCAGTAGTTCAACCGGACTAGCGGGGAGCGATGAGCAGTTCTTC. This sequence encodes CASSSTGLAGSDEQFF.

This clone was found once. The J gene is TRBJ2-3, the V gene TRBV5-8; TRBD2 matches 7 bases. The V and J ends lost 1 base and 1 base, in that order; junction bases with no gene match: 0. The CDR3 runs 14 residues. Germline V gives CDR1 SGHTS, CDR2 YDEGEE. The CDR3 DNA follows: TGTGCCAGCAGCTTGCGGGGGGGCACAGATACGCAGTATTTT. Translating gives CASSLRGGTDTQYF.

This rearrangement joins TRBV6-1 to TRBJ1-4; D possibly corresponds to TRBD1 (6 bases). The CDR3 contains 15 residues. V was clipped by 4 bases and J by 8 bases, with 17 bases between them. CDR1 is MNHNS, CDR2 SASEGT, per germline. CDR3 nucleotide sequence: TGTGCCAGCAGTGCATACAGGGACCCCGGGGAAAAACTGTTTTTT. This gives the protein CASSAYRDPGEKLFF.

Only a few counts were recorded for this clone. The rearrangement uses TRBV18 and TRBJ2-7; D is unresolved. The CDR3 consists of 13 residues. V lost 1 base to trimming and J lost 4 bases, with 8 bases between them. The germline gives CDR1 KGHSH, CDR2 LQKENI. The CDR3 DNA reads TGTGCCAGCTCACCACGTTCAGGATACGAGCAGTACTTC. This codes for CASSPRSGYEQYF.

The chain has TRBV7-9 and TRBJ2-1; 8 nucleotides align to TRBD1. Losses at the gene ends were 8 bases for V and 3 bases for J; bases not matched to a gene: 6. This CDR3 is built from 14 residues. Germline CDR1 is SEHNR and CDR2 is FQNEAQ (reference sequence). In DNA, the CDR3 is TGTGCCAGCGGCCTAGGACAGGGCTACAATGAGCAGTTCTTC. Its protein product is CASGLGQGYNEQFF.

This chain connects TRBV25-1 to TRBJ1-1; possible D gene TRBD1, 5 bases. V lost 7 bases and J lost 5, with 11 bases in between. This CDR3 comprises 12 residues. Germline V gene data show CDR1 as MGHDK and CDR2 as SYGVNS. The DNA for the CDR3 is TGTGCCAGCAATTCAGGGTGGACTGAAGCTTTCTTT. Its protein is CASNSGWTEAFF.

Here the CDR3 reads CASSRVRNTDTQYF. In DNA, the CDR3 is TGTGCCAGCAGCAGAGTCAGGAACACAGATACGCAGTATTTT. The chain is built from TRBV5-6 and TRBJ2-3; the D is unclear. This CDR3 contains 14 residues. CDR1 and CDR2 (germline): SGHDT, YYEEEE. V was cut by 4 bases and J by 2 bases, with 11 bases left in between.

The J gene is TRBJ2-3, the V gene TRBV2, with 11 bases fitting TRBD1. Germline V lookup: CDR1 SNHLY, CDR2 FYNNEI. Trimming took 6 bases from V and 3 from J; bases not matched to a gene: 2. The CDR3 is 14 residues long. The CDR3 loop reads CASSRDRGTDTQYF. In nucleotides, the CDR3 is TGTGCCAGCAGCCGGGACAGGGGGACAGATACGCAGTATTTT.

The chain couples TRBV5-1 to TRBJ2-5; TRBD2 agrees at 9 bases. From germline, CDR1 is SGHRS and CDR2 YFSETQ. Trimming at V came to 1 base and at J to 10 bases, leaving 11 bases not matched to a gene. The CDR3 runs 15 residues. This chain's CDR3 is CASSLFAGGVSDQYF. The CDR3, as DNA: TGCGCCAGCAGCTTGTTTGCGGGAGGGGTTTCGGACCAGTACTTC.

The chain combines TRBV9 with TRBJ1-2; D remains ambiguous. The CDR3 loop spans 15 amino acids. Deletions cut 0 bases from V and 2 bases from J, with 11 bases between. CDR1 and CDR2 from the germline V gene are SGDLS and YYNGEE. CDR3 protein: CASSVVGRLNYGYTF. CDR3 DNA: TGTGCCAGCAGCGTAGTGGGCAGGTTGAACTATGGCTACACCTTC.

The gene calls are TRBV2 and TRBJ2-7; 11 positions agree with TRBD2. J lost 5 bases, V lost 5 bases, and 8 bases had no gene match. The V gene's germline CDR1 is SNHLY and CDR2 FYNNEI. This CDR3 has 15 amino acids. CDR3 in DNA: TGTGCCAGCAGTCCGGTAACTAGCGGGAGCGACGAGCAGTACTTC. This sequence encodes CASSPVTSGSDEQYF.

This sequence joins TRBV20-1 and TRBJ2-7, with TRBD1 matching 7 bases. The CDR3 has 11 residues. Germline V gives CDR1 DFQATT, CDR2 SNEGSKA (reference sequence). Here the CDR3 reads CSAGGSYEQYF. Written as DNA, the CDR3 is TGCAGCGCAGGGGGCTCCTACGAGCAGTACTTC.

J is TRBJ1-1 and V is TRBV19, with D uncertain. Trimming removed 5 bases at V and 1 base at J, with 14 bases between. There are 15 residues in the CDR3. CDR1 is LNHDA and CDR2 is SQIVND in the germline V gene (reference sequence). This CDR3 reads CASSPGSGGNTEAFF. DNA of the CDR3: TGTGCCAGTAGTCCGGGATCCGGAGGGAACACTGAAGCTTTCTTT. Full variable domain (outside the CDR3, taken from reference TRBV19 and TRBJ1-1): DGGITQSPKYLFRKEGQNVTLSCEQNLNHDAMYWYRQDPGQGLRLIYYSQIVNDFQKGDIAEGYSVSREKKESFPLTVTSAQKNPTAFYLCASSPGSGGNTEAFFGQGTRLTVV.

V usage is TRBV12-5 and J usage is TRBJ2-5, with D uncertain. This CDR3 has 16 residues. V was pared by 0 bases and J by 1 base, with 12 bases between. Per the germline V gene, CDR1 is LGHNT and CDR2 is FRNRAP. This CDR3 reads CASGLVRTVVQETQYF. In DNA form, the CDR3 reads TGTGCTAGTGGTTTGGTACGAACAGTCGTCCAAGAGACCCAGTACTTC.

The chain uses TRBV19 and TRBJ2-3; possible D gene TRBD1, 6 bases. The CDR3 is made up of 15 amino acids. The V gene lost 6 bases and the J gene lost 2 bases, with 15 bases spanning the gap. Germline CDR1 LNHDA, CDR2 SQIVND (reference sequence). The chain's CDR3 is CASSTQGQFTDTQYF. DNA for the CDR3: TGTGCCAGTAGCACACAGGGTCAGTTCACAGATACGCAGTATTTT.

The chain links TRBV11-2 to TRBJ2-6; TRBD1 matches 9 bases. CDR1 and CDR2 from the germline V gene are SGHAT and FQNNGV. Germline trimming cut 5 bases from V and 1 base from J; bases unmatched to any gene: 6. The CDR3 contains 17 residues. The CDR3 bases are TGTGCCAGCAGCCCCGGACAGGGGTTTTCTGGGGCCAACGTCCTGACTTTC. Translation: CASSPGQGFSGANVLTF.

This chain uses TRBV4-1 with TRBJ2-7; perhaps TRBD1 as D (6 bases). Germline V lookup: CDR1 MGHRA, CDR2 YSYEKL. This CDR3 comprises 13 residues. V was clipped by 2 bases and J by 3 bases, with 8 bases between them. The CDR3 is CASSQRQDYEQYF. For the CDR3, the DNA is TGCGCCAGCAGCCAACGACAGGACTACGAGCAGTACTTC.

V is TRBV11-2 and J is TRBJ2-3; possible D gene TRBD1, 5 bases. The germline V and J ends were trimmed by 5 bases and 10 bases, with 10 bases remaining between them. The germline V gene has CDR1 SGHAT and CDR2 FQNNGV. This CDR3 contains 11 residues. CDR3 sequence reads: CASSQDTPQYF. In DNA, the CDR3 is TGTGCCAGCAGCCAGGACACCCCGCAGTATTTT.

V gene TRBV5-5 combines with J gene TRBJ1-4; TRBD1 matches 7 bases. V shed 3 bases, J shed 7 bases, and the junction held 6 bases outside the gene matches. The V gene's germline CDR1 is SGHKS and CDR2 YYEKEE (reference sequence). This CDR3 is built from 14 residues. The CDR3 coding sequence is TGTGCCAGCAGCTCTCAGGGACAGATTGAAAAACTGTTTTTT. The encoded protein is CASSSQGQIEKLFF.

The chain is built from TRBV5-6 and TRBJ1-2, with 12 bases fitting TRBD1. Trimming at V came to 3 bases and at J to 7 bases, leaving 10 bases not matched to a gene. Germline loops: CDR1 SGHDT, CDR2 YYEEEE. CDR3 length equals 16 residues. The CDR3 DNA sequence: TGTGCCAGCAGCTCCCCGGGACAGGGGGCTTTGGGTGGCTACACCTTC. Translation gives CASSSPGQGALGGYTF.

As concerns this clone: The same CDR3 can be traced to other DNA sequences in this sample. The rearrangement joins TRBV5-1 to TRBJ1-1; no definite D call. This CDR3 has 13 residues. The germline V gene encodes CDR1 SGHRS and CDR2 YFSETQ. The V end lost 2 bases, the J end lost 1 base, and 6 bases lay between the germline ends. The CDR3 DNA follows: TGCGCCAGCAGCTTACCGGGGAACACTGAAGCTTTCTTT. Its protein product is CASSLPGNTEAFF.

CDR3 region: CASSTSRGAYEQYF. For the CDR3, the DNA is TGTGCCAGCAGCACATCCAGGGGGGCCTACGAGCAGTACTTC. This chain joins TRBV5-4 and TRBJ2-7; weak D call: TRBD1 (7 bases). CDR1 SGHNT and CDR2 YYREEE come from the germline V gene (reference sequence). The CDR3 is 14 residues long. V lost 4 bases, J lost 2 bases, and 13 bases lay in between.

The gene calls are TRBV2 and TRBJ1-5; D is perhaps TRBD1 (6 bases). The CDR3 totals 16 residues. V lost 6 bases to trimming and J lost 0 bases, with 15 bases between them. From germline, CDR1 is SNHLY and CDR2 FYNNEI. This CDR3 is CASRGQVLHSNQPQHF. The CDR3 DNA reads TGTGCCAGCAGGGGACAAGTCCTACATAGCAATCAGCCCCAGCATTTT.